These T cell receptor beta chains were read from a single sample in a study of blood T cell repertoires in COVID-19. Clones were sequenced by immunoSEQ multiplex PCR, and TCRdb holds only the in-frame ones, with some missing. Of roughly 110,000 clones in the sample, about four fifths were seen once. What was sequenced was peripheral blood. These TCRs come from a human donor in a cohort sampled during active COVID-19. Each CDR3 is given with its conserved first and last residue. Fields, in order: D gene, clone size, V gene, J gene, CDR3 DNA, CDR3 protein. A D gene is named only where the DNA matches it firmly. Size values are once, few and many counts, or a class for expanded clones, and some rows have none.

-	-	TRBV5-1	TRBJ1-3	TGCGCCAGCAGCTTGGACGGAGTCTCTGGAAACACCATATATTTT	CASSLDGVSGNTIYF
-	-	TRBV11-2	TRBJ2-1	TGTGCCAGCAGCTTACAACCATGGTCGGGCTACAATGAGCAGTTCTTC	CASSLQPWSGYNEQFF
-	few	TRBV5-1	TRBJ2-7	TGCGCCAGCAGTCGAGGAACAGGGACATACTCCTACGAGCAGTACTTC	CASSRGTGTYSYEQYF
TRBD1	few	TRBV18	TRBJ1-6	TGTGCCAGCTCACTCCTTACAGGGGAGCGTTCACCCCTCCACTTT	CASSLLTGERSPLHF
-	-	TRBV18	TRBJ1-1	TGTGCCAGCTCACTCGAGGACACGAACACTGAAGCTTTCTTT	CASSLEDTNTEAFF
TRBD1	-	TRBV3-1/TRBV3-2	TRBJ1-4	TGTGCCAGCAGCCTGGGACAGGGGCAGAGCGAAAAACTGTTTTTT	CASSLGQGQSEKLFF
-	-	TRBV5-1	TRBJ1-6	TGCGCCAGCAGCTTGGGGCAGGATAATTCACCCCTCCACTTT	CASSLGQDNSPLHF
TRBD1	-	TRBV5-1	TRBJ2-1	TGCGCCAGCAGCTCCGGACAGGGGGCCTACAATGAGCAGTTCTTC	CASSSGQGAYNEQFF
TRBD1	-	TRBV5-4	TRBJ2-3	TGTGCCAGCAGCTTGGAGGGGACAGCAACAGATACGCAGTATTTT	CASSLEGTATDTQYF
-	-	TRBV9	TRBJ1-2	TGTGCCAGCAGCGTAGAATTGGGACTGATCACCTTC	CASSVELGLITF
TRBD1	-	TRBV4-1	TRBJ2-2	TGCGCCAGCAGCCAGACAGGGAAGAACACCGGGGAGCTGTTTTTT	CASSQTGKNTGELFF
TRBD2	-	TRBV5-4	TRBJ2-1	TGTGCCAGCAGCTTGGGGCTAGCGGGAATAAATGAGCAGTTCTTC	CASSLGLAGINEQFF
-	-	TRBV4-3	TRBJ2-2	TGCGCCAGCAGCCAACGGGCTGCGAAGGGGAACGGGGAGCTGTTTTTT	CASSQRAAKGNGELFF
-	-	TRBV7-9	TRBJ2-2	TGTGCCAGCAGCTTAGGCTCGGGAGCTGGCACCGGGGAGCTGTTTTTT	CASSLGSGAGTGELFF
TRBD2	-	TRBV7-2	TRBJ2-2	TGTGCCAGCAGACGGACTAGCGGGATGCAGAGCGGGGAGCTGTTTTTT	CASRRTSGMQSGELFF
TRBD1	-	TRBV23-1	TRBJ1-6	TGCGCCAGCAGTCAAAGGGGGACAGAAAAAAATTCACCCCTCCACTTT	CASSQRGTEKNSPLHF
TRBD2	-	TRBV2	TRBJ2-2	TGTGCCAGCATCGGACTAGCGGGAAGCACCGGGGAGCTGTTTTTT	CASIGLAGSTGELFF
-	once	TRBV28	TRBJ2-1	TGTGCCAGCGGCGCCGCGGGGTCCTACAATGAGCAGTTCTTC	CASGAAGSYNEQFF
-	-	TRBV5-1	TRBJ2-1	TGCGCCAGCAGCTTTTCCGGGTTCTCCTACAATGAGCAGTTCTTC	CASSFSGFSYNEQFF
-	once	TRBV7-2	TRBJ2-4	TGTGCCAGCAGCTTAAGCCCAGGGGAAAACATTCAGTACTTC	CASSLSPGENIQYF
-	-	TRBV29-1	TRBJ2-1	TGCAGCGTTGGGGACTTATACAATGAGCAGTTCTTC	CSVGDLYNEQFF
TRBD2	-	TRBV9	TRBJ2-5	TGTGCCAGCAGTACTAGCCCGACTAGCGGTCAAGAGACCCAGTACTTC	CASSTSPTSGQETQYF
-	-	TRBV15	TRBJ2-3	TGTGCCACCAGCAGAGTAGCTAGCCCAACAGATACGCAGTATTTT	CATSRVASPTDTQYF
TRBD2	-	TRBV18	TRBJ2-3	TGTGCCAGCTCACCACCGGGTAGCGGGGGTAGCACAGATACGCAGTATTTT	CASSPPGSGGSTDTQYF
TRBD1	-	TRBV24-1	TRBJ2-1	TGTGCCACCAGTGATTTGGGACAGGGGGAATTCAATGAGCAGTTCTTC	CATSDLGQGEFNEQFF
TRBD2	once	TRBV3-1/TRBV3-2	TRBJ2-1	TGTGCCAGCAGCCACCCAGCGGGAGGGCCTGGGTTCTTC	CASSHPAGGPGFF
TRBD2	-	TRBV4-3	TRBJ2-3	TGCGCCAGCAGCCAAACTAGCGGAGACACAGATACGCAGTATTTT	CASSQTSGDTDTQYF
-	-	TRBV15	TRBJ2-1	TGTGCCACCAGCTCCGAACCGGGAGCTAACAATGAGCAGTTCTTC	CATSSEPGANNEQFF
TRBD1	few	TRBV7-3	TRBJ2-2	TGTGCCAGCAGGGGGACAGGGTGGACCGGGGAGCTGTTTTTT	CASRGTGWTGELFF
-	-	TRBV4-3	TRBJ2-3	TGCGCCAGCAGCCAAGATACGGTGCATACGCAGTATTTT	CASSQDTVHTQYF
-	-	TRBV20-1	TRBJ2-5	TGCAGTGGAACACACCAAGAGACCCAGTACTTC	CSGTHQETQYF
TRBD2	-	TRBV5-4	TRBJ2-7	TGTGCCAGCAGCCCGCCGGGACTAGCGGCGTACGAGCAGTACTTC	CASSPPGLAAYEQYF
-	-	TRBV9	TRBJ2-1	TGTGCCAGCAGCGTAGGGGCTAGCGTCGCCTACAATGAGCAGTTCTTC	CASSVGASVAYNEQFF
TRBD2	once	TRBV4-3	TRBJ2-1	TGCGCCAGCAGCCAAGCCGCTAGCGGATACAATGAGCAGTTCTTC	CASSQAASGYNEQFF
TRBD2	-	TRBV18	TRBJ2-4	TGTGCCAGCTCACCACCTGGCGGGAGCGTAGCCAAAAACATTCAGTACTTC	CASSPPGGSVAKNIQYF
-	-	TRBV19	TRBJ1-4	TGTGCCAGTAGTACGCCGCGGCAGGGGCTAAATGAAAAACTGTTTTTT	CASSTPRQGLNEKLFF
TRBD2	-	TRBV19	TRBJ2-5	TGTGCCAGTAGCACCCGACGCGGGACTAGCGGGAGGGGGAGTCGGGAGACCCAGTACTTC	CASSTRRGTSGRGSRETQYF
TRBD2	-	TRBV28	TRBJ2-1	TGTGCCAGCAGTTTCATCGGGAGGGATGAGCAGTTCTTC	CASSFIGRDEQFF
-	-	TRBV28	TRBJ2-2	TGTGCCAGCAGTTTTGCTCAAGAGGTGGGCACCGGGGAGCTGTTTTTT	CASSFAQEVGTGELFF
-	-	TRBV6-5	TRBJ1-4	TGTGCCAGCAGTTACGGGGGGACTAATGAAAAACTGTTTTTT	CASSYGGTNEKLFF
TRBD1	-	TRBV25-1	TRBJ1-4	TGTGCCAGTACCCAGACAGGGTTTAATGAAAAACTGTTTTTT	CASTQTGFNEKLFF
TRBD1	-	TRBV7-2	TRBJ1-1	TGTGCCAGCAATATCAATGGACAGGGGTACACTGAAGCTTTCTTT	CASNINGQGYTEAFF
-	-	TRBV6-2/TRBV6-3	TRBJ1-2	TGTGCCAGCAGTTACTCTGTCGCCAGTAACTATGGCTACACCTTC	CASSYSVASNYGYTF
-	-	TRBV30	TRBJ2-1	TGTGCCTGGAGTGAAATATTCGGGGTCAATGAGCAGTTCTTC	CAWSEIFGVNEQFF
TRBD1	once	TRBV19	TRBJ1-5	TGTGCCAGTAGTAGGGACAGGGACGAAGAGTTGAAGAATCAGCCCCAGCATTTT	CASSRDRDEELKNQPQHF
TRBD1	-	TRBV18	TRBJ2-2	TGTGCCAGCTCACCACCGAGTCGGGACAGGGGTTTTAGCACCGGGGAGCTGTTTTTT	CASSPPSRDRGFSTGELFF
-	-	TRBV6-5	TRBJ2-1	TGTGCCGGCCGGGGTGGGGTAGGGGGCTACAATGAGCAGTTCTTC	CAGRGGVGGYNEQFF
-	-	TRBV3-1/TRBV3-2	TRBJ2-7	TGTGCCAGCAGCTACCACGAGGAAAAGGGGAACTACGAGCAGTACTTC	CASSYHEEKGNYEQYF
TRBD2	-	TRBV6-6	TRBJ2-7	TGTGCCAGCAGACTGACTAGCGGCGCCTACGAGCAGTACTTC	CASRLTSGAYEQYF
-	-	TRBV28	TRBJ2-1	TGTGCCAGCAGCCCCCCCCTCAATGAGCAGTTCTTC	CASSPPLNEQFF
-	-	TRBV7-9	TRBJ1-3	TGTGCCAGCAGCCCCTCCAGGGTTGGTGGTTTAAGGAACACCATATATTTT	CASSPSRVGGLRNTIYF
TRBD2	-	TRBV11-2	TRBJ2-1	TGTGCCAGCAGCTTCACTAGCGGCTCCTACAATGAGCAGTTCTTC	CASSFTSGSYNEQFF
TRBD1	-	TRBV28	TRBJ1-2	TGTGCCAGCAGTTTTTCCCGCAGGGGGCAGAACTATGGCTACACCTTC	CASSFSRRGQNYGYTF
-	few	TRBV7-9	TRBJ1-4	TGTGCCAGCAGCGACAAACAGGGTACGATTTGGGAAAAACTGTTTTTT	CASSDKQGTIWEKLFF